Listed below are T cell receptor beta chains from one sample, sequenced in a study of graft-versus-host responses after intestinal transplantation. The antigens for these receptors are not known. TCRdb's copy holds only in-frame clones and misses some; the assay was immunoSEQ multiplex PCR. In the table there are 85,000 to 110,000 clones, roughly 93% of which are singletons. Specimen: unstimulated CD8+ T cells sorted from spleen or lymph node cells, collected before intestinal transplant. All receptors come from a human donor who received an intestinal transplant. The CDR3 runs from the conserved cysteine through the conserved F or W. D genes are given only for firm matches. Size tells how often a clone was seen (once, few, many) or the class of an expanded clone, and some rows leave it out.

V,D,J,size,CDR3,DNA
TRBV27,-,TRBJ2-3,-,CASTSVGGTDTQYF,TGTGCCAGCACCTCGGTAGGAGGGACAGATACGCAGTATTTT
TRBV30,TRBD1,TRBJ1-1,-,CAGGTGNTEAFF,TGTGCCGGCGGGACAGGTAACACTGAAGCTTTCTTT
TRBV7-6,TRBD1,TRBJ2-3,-,CASSLGQGGTTDTQYF,TGTGCCAGCAGCTTGGGACAGGGGGGAACCACAGATACGCAGTATTTT
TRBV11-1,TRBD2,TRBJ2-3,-,CASSPRGATSTDTQYF,TGTGCCAGCAGCCCGCGGGGGGCCACTAGCACAGATACGCAGTATTTT
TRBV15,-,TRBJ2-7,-,CATSREHPEGYEQYF,TGTGCCACCAGCAGAGAACACCCTGAGGGCTACGAGCAGTACTTC
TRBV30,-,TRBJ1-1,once,CAWSVQGREAFF,TGTGCCTGGAGTGTTCAAGGTCGTGAAGCTTTCTTT
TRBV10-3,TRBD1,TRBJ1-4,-,CAISEDRERLFF,TGTGCCATCAGTGAAGACAGGGAGAGGCTGTTTTTT
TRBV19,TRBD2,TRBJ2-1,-,CASSMEGLVGVYNEQFF,TGTGCCAGTAGTATGGAGGGACTAGTCGGTGTTTACAATGAGCAGTTCTTC
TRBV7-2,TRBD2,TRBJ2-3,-,CASSLLAGGPTDTQYF,TGTGCCAGCAGCTTACTAGCGGGGGGACCGACAGATACGCAGTATTTT
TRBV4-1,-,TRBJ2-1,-,CASSQVGRTSDNEQFF,TGCGCCAGCAGCCAAGTGGGAAGGACATCTGACAATGAGCAGTTCTTC
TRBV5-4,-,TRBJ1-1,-,CASSSNSLEAFF,TGTGCCAGCAGCTCCAACAGCTTAGAAGCTTTCTTT
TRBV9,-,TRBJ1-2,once,CASSAPGQVRSYGYTF,TGTGCCAGCAGCGCACCGGGACAAGTTAGAAGCTATGGCTACACCTTC
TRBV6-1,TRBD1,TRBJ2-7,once,CASSEGTGPRADEQYF,TGTGCCAGCAGTGAAGGGACAGGTCCTCGGGCAGACGAGCAGTACTTC
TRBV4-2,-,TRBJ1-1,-,CASSQRGSAWAAFF,TGTGCCAGCAGCCAAAGAGGGTCAGCCTGGGCAGCTTTCTTT
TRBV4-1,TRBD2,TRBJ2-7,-,CASSQNLAGGLSSYEQYF,TGCGCCAGCAGCCAAAACCTAGCGGGGGGCCTTAGCTCCTACGAGCAGTACTTC
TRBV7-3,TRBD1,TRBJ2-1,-,CASSLSDRGNEQFF,TGTGCCAGCAGCTTATCCGACAGGGGGAATGAGCAGTTCTTC
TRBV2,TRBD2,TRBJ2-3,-,CASILSGGLSTDTQYF,TGTGCCAGCATTCTTAGCGGGGGACTCTCTACAGATACGCAGTATTTT
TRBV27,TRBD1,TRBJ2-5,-,CASSTDQQGATGTQYF,TGTGCCAGCAGTACGGATCAACAGGGGGCCACGGGGACCCAGTACTTC
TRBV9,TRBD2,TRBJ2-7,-,CASSPQSGELYEQYF,TGTGCCAGCAGCCCCCAAAGCGGGGAACTTTACGAGCAGTACTTC
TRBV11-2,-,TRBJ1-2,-,CASSLPPLGFYGYTF,TGTGCCAGCAGCCTTCCCCCCCTGGGGTTCTATGGCTACACCTTC
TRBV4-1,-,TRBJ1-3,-,CASSQDRSSGNTIYF,TGCGCCAGCAGCCAAGATAGGAGTTCTGGAAACACCATATATTTT
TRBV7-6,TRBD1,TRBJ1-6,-,CASSQGGTVHSLHF,TGTGCCAGCAGCCAGGGCGGGACAGTCCATTCTCTCCACTTT
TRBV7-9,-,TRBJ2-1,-,CASNDPGVSSYNEQFF,TGTGCCAGCAACGATCCGGGAGTAAGTTCCTACAATGAGCAGTTCTTC
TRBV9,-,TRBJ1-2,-,CASSVEDRHYGYTF,TGTGCCAGCAGCGTCGAGGACAGACACTATGGCTACACCTTC
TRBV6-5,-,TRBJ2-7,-,CASSYAGTPGEQYF,TGTGCCAGCAGTTACGCCGGGACTCCCGGCGAGCAGTACTTC
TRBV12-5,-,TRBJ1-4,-,CASALDGYATNEKLFF,TGTGCTAGTGCCTTGGACGGTTATGCAACTAATGAAAAACTGTTTTTT
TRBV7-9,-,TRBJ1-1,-,CASSLGVDTEAFF,TGTGCCAGCAGCTTAGGGGTGGACACTGAAGCTTTCTTT
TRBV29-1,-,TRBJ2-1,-,CSVVSPADNEQFF,TGCAGCGTTGTTTCCCCGGCGGACAATGAGCAGTTCTTC
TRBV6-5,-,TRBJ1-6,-,CASSSEGSNSPLHF,TGTGCCAGCAGTTCCGAGGGATCGAATTCACCCCTCCACTTT
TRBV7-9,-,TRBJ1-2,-,CASTLGANYGYTF,TGTGCCAGCACCCTCGGGGCTAACTATGGCTACACCTTC
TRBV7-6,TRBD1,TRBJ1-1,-,CASSLAPSDRAIEAFF,TGTGCCAGCAGCTTAGCGCCTTCGGACAGGGCAATTGAAGCTTTCTTT
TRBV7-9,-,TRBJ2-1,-,CASSLGSSSYNEQFF,TGTGCCAGCAGCTTAGGGTCTAGCTCCTACAATGAGCAGTTCTTC
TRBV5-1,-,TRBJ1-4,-,CASSLDQSELFF,TGCGCCAGCAGCTTGGATCAGTCCGAACTGTTTTTT
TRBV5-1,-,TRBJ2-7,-,CASSTDGYEQYF,TGCGCCAGCAGCACCGACGGATACGAGCAGTACTTC
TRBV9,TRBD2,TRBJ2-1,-,CASSRLAGGPYNEQFF,TGTGCCAGCAGTCGTCTAGCGGGGGGGCCTTACAATGAGCAGTTCTTC
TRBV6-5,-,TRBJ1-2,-,CASSYSISGGGYTF,TGTGCCAGCAGTTACTCGATTTCTGGGGGTGGCTACACCTTC
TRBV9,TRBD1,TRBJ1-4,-,CASSETGGILEKLFF,TGTGCCAGCAGCGAGACAGGGGGCATTTTGGAAAAACTGTTTTTT
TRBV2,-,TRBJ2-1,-,CASSYRNEQFF,TGTGCCAGCAGTTATCGAAATGAGCAGTTCTTC
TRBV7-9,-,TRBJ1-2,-,CASVPSIGGRRNYGYTF,TGTGCCAGCGTCCCGTCAATCGGGGGACGACGCAACTATGGCTACACCTTC
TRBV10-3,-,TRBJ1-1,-,CAIAGGINTEAFF,TGTGCCATCGCTGGGGGAATCAACACTGAAGCTTTCTTT
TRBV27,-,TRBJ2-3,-,CASSSGTSSTDTQYF,TGTGCCAGCAGTTCAGGGACGTCAAGCACAGATACGCAGTATTTT
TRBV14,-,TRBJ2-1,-,CASSQDKVDNEQFF,TGTGCCAGCAGCCAAGATAAGGTGGACAATGAGCAGTTCTTC
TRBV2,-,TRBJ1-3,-,CASSGRGPISGNTIYF,TGTGCCAGCAGCGGGCGGGGGCCCATCTCTGGAAACACCATATATTTT
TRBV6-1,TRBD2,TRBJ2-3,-,CARLLRGGLDTQYF,TGTGCCAGGTTGCTGCGGGGGGGTTTAGATACGCAGTATTTT
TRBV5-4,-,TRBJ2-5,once,CASSTRETQYF,TGTGCCAGCAGTACAAGAGAGACCCAGTACTTC
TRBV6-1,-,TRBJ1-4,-,CASRELSGPSLGTTNEKLFF,TGTGCCAGCAGAGAACTTTCAGGGCCGAGCCTTGGAACAACTAATGAAAAACTGTTTTTT
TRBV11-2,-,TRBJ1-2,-,CASSLDRFADYDYTF,TGTGCCAGCAGCTTAGATCGGTTCGCTGACTATGACTACACCTTC
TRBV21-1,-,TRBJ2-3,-,CASSRPGLAGASTDTQYF,TGTGCCAGCAGCAGACCGGGACTAGCGGGGGCTAGCACAGATACGCAGTATTTT